Here is one T cell receptor (beta chain) with its context. Its antigen remains unknown. This record comes from a study of cytomegalovirus exposure and HLA in healthy donors. Study overall: HLA-typed donors contributed some 77 million unique TCRs, which were held in an early data release.

The CDR3 is made up of 11 amino acids. V shed 3 bases and J shed 3 bases, with 5 bases lying between them. Germline lookup yields CDR1 DFQATT and CDR2 SNEGSKA (reference sequence). Study outcomes and limitations: Among the CMV-associated chains, a few were confirmed in vitro as specific for CMV antigens.

The PCR was carried out with 60 Vbeta primers and 13 Jbeta primers. Sequenced by immunoSEQ multiplex PCR; TCRdb stores in-frame clones only, minus some. The repertoire holds about 120,000 clones, with around 80% as singletons. This TCR was sampled from a man younger than 45 in good health and CMV-seronegative. The gene calls are TRBV20-1 and TRBJ1-2; unclear D gene. The sample taken for sequencing was PBMCs. The CDR3 DNA sequence: TGCAGTGCTAGGCAGGACTATGGCTACACCTTC. It translates to CSARQDYGYTF.